Below are 21 T cell receptor beta chains sequenced from a single sample in a study of blood T cell repertoires in COVID-19 (TCRdb year 2020). Libraries were constructed by the immunoSEQ multiplex PCR assay. TCRdb's version of the immuneACCESS table is confined to in-frame rearrangements and falls short of the full clone set. An unresolved V gene accounts for under half of the shortfall where checked; the remainder is of unknown origin. This sample has 150,000 to 200,000 clones in its table, and nearly 90% of those were observed once. About 2.2% of the sample comes from the top ten. Sequencing was done on a sample of PBMCs or T cells enriched from blood (not recorded which). These receptors all stem from a woman between 35 and 50 years old with acute COVID-19.

The chain carries TRBV5-5 and TRBJ2-1, with TRBD2 matching over 7 bases. The CDR3 has 17 residues. V shed 2 bases, J shed 8 bases, and the junction held 16 bases outside the gene matches. Looked up from germline, CDR1 is SGHKS and CDR2 is YYEKEE (reference sequence). CDR3 sequence reads: CASSLTQGMGGFDEQFF. CDR3 DNA sequence: TGTGCCAGCAGCTTAACCCAAGGTATGGGAGGGTTCGATGAGCAGTTCTTC.

The chain couples TRBV25-1 to TRBJ2-2; D might be TRBD1 (5 bases). The germline V gene encodes CDR1 MGHDK and CDR2 SYGVNS. V was pared by 4 bases and J by 2 bases, with 11 bases between. This CDR3 comprises 15 residues. CDR3 loop: CASSAGQTNTGELFF. The CDR3 bases are TGTGCCAGCAGTGCAGGACAAACTAACACCGGGGAGCTGTTTTTT.

V gene TRBV7-2 combines with J gene TRBJ2-3; 9 bases map to TRBD2. J gave up 4 bases and V 3 bases, and 5 bases lay outside the gene matches. The germline V gene has CDR1 SGHTA and CDR2 FQGNSA. The CDR3 has 15 residues. CDR3 sequence reads: CASSFTSGFPDTQYF. Written as DNA, the CDR3 is TGTGCCAGCAGCTTTACTAGCGGGTTTCCAGATACGCAGTATTTT.

The chain recombines TRBV6-6 with TRBJ2-7; no clear D gene. The CDR3 has 14 residues. Per the germline V gene, CDR1 is MNHNY and CDR2 is SVGAGI (reference sequence). Trimming stripped 3 bases from V and 4 bases from J, with 13 bases between. Here the CDR3 DNA reads TGTGCCAGCAGTTATACCCTTGGCCCTTACGAGCAGTACTTC. This translates into CASSYTLGPYEQYF.

The genes are TRBV3-1 (or the pseudogene TRBV3-2) and TRBJ1-2; 9 nucleotides match TRBD1. This CDR3 contains 15 residues. With 1 base clipped from V and 7 bases from J, the junction kept 7 bases outside the gene matches. Germline-derived CDR1 and CDR2 are LGHDT and YNNKEL (reference sequence). CDR3 loop: CASSQGHRGQGGYTF. In DNA form, the CDR3 reads TGTGCCAGCAGCCAAGGACACAGGGGGCAAGGTGGCTACACCTTC.

The chain carries TRBV27 and TRBJ2-3, with TRBD1 matching over 7 bases. Germline V gene lookup returns CDR1 MNHEY and CDR2 SMNVEV (reference sequence). The CDR3 runs to 16 residues. V shed 5 bases and J 2 bases; nucleotides not matched to a gene: 10. CDR3 residues: CASSQTGILYTDTQYF. DNA of the CDR3: TGTGCCAGCAGTCAGACAGGGATCTTATACACAGATACGCAGTATTTT.

The chain carries TRBV5-4 and TRBJ2-5; maybe TRBD2 (6 bases). This CDR3 is built from 15 residues. Trimming left V 4 bases short and J 5 bases short, with 18 bases between. Germline-derived CDR1 and CDR2 are SGHNT and YYREEE (reference sequence). Written as DNA, the CDR3 is TGTGCCAGCAGCGACCCAAAGGGTGGGGGGGAGACCCAGTACTTC. Protein product: CASSDPKGGGETQYF.

V and J are TRBV2 and TRBJ1-1; D may be TRBD1 (6 bases). This CDR3 is built from 15 residues. Trimming left V 10 bases short and J 0 bases short, with 18 bases between. Germline CDR1 SNHLY, CDR2 FYNNEI. CDR3 DNA: TGTGCCACGACACCGGGACACTACATGAACACTGAAGCTTTCTTT. Residues: CATTPGHYMNTEAFF.

The chain combines TRBV5-1 with TRBJ1-1, with TRBD1 matching over 10 bases. CDR3 length equals 15 residues. Trimming at V came to 0 bases and at J to 5 bases, leaving 4 bases not matched to a gene. The germline V gene encodes CDR1 SGHRS and CDR2 YFSETQ. CDR3: CASSLGQGATTEAFF. CDR3 coding DNA: TGCGCCAGCAGCTTGGGACAGGGGGCGACAACTGAAGCTTTCTTT. Based on the CDR3 plus reference TRBV5-1 and TRBJ1-1, the full variable domain is KAGVTQTPRYLIKTRGQQVTLSCSPISGHRSVSWYQQTPGQGLQFLFEYFSETQRNKGNFPGRFSGRQFSNSRSEMNVSTLELGDSALYLCASSLGQGATTEAFFGQGTRLTVV.

The chain couples TRBV7-3 to TRBJ2-2, with TRBD2 as a possible D gene (6 bases). Germline CDR1 and CDR2: SGHTA and FQGTGA. V lost 5 bases and J 2 bases, leaving 15 bases between the germline ends. This CDR3 has 16 residues. The CDR3 spells CASSPNSGRNTGELFF. DNA for the CDR3: TGTGCCAGCAGCCCCAATAGCGGAAGAAACACCGGGGAGCTGTTTTTT.

The chain employs TRBV2 and TRBJ2-3; 15 positions match TRBD2. The germline CDR1 and CDR2 sequences are SNHLY and FYNNEI. CDR3 size: 17 residues. The trim removed 6 bases at V and 3 bases at J, leaving 7 bases unmatched. CDR3 region: CASRGLAGGPRTDTQYF. Here the CDR3 DNA reads TGTGCCAGCAGAGGACTAGCGGGGGGGCCCCGGACAGATACGCAGTATTTT.

This clone was counted only a few times. The V gene is TRBV5-1, the J gene TRBJ2-7, with TRBD2 matching over 9 bases. The germline CDR1 and CDR2 sequences are SGHRS and YFSETQ. V lost 5 bases, J lost 2 bases, and 5 bases stayed unmatched. The CDR3 is made up of 14 amino acids. CDR3 in amino acids: CASRYSGGTYEQYF. The DNA for the CDR3 is TGCGCCAGCAGGTATAGCGGGGGCACCTACGAGCAGTACTTC.

The rearrangement uses TRBV5-6 and TRBJ2-4, with D possibly TRBD2 on 6 matching bases. The V gene's germline CDR1 is SGHDT and CDR2 YYEEEE. The CDR3 is made up of 14 amino acids. Trimming shortened V by 4 bases and J by 8 bases, and 16 bases separated the two germline ends. The CDR3: CASSLGGDMDIQYF. The CDR3, as DNA: TGTGCCAGCAGCCTCGGGGGTGATATGGACATTCAGTACTTC.

The chain has TRBV7-9 and TRBJ1-4, with D perhaps matching TRBD1 (6 bases). From germline, CDR1 is SEHNR and CDR2 FQNEAQ (reference sequence). The CDR3 is 14 residues long. V lost 8 bases to trimming and J lost 7 bases, with 17 bases between them. The CDR3 protein is CASDGGAGSEKLFF. The CDR3 nucleotides are TGTGCCAGCGACGGGGGGGCAGGGAGTGAAAAACTGTTTTTT.

The rearrangement links TRBV9 to TRBJ2-2; 7 nucleotides match TRBD2. Germline loops: CDR1 SGDLS, CDR2 YYNGEE. After removal of 1 base from V and 5 bases from J, the junction contained 11 bases not matched to a gene. The CDR3 loop spans 17 amino acids. The CDR3 spells CASSVLAGDPLTGELFF. CDR3 sequence (DNA): TGTGCCAGCAGCGTACTTGCGGGAGATCCCCTAACCGGGGAGCTGTTTTTT.

The chain has TRBV2 and TRBJ2-3, with TRBD2 matching 7 bases. The ends lost 7 bases at V and 2 bases at J; junction bases unmatched: 6. The CDR3 is 14 amino acids. Germline V gene lookup returns CDR1 SNHLY and CDR2 FYNNEI. The CDR3 is CASTGLTHTDTQYF. The CDR3 region has the DNA TGTGCCAGCACGGGACTAACTCACACAGATACGCAGTATTTT.

This clone was picked up one time. This chain joins TRBV7-2 and TRBJ2-2; 11 nucleotides agree with TRBD2. The germline V gene has CDR1 SGHTA and CDR2 FQGNSA. The V gene end was trimmed by 5 bases and the J gene end by 6 bases; junction bases not matched to a gene: 8. There are 16 residues in the CDR3. In DNA form, the CDR3 reads TGTGCCAGCAGCCAATATAGCGGGAGGGCCTCCGGGGAGCTGTTTTTT. Its translation is CASSQYSGRASGELFF.

CDR3 in DNA: TGTGCCAGCAGCTTAGCCCTTCAGGGAAACACTGAAGCTTTCTTT. This gives the protein CASSLALQGNTEAFF. V and J are TRBV7-8 and TRBJ1-1; perhaps TRBD1 as D (5 bases). With 0 bases removed from V and 2 bases from J, the gap between germline ends came to 10 bases. The CDR3 contains 15 residues. CDR1 SGHVS and CDR2 FQNEAQ come from the germline V gene. The full variable domain, rest sourced from reference TRBV7-8 and TRBJ1-1, is GAGVSQSPRYKVAKRGQDVALRCDPISGHVSLFWYQQALGQGPEFLTYFQNEAQLDKSGLPSDRFFAERPEGSVSTLKIQRTQQEDSAVYLCASSLALQGNTEAFFGQGTRLTVV.

The V call is TRBV2, the J call TRBJ1-5; D might be TRBD1 (6 bases). Germline V gives CDR1 SNHLY, CDR2 FYNNEI. Trimming took off 4 bases at V and 6 bases at J, with 10 bases between the two ends. The CDR3 loop spans 13 amino acids. CDR3 sequence reads: CASSAGESQPQHF. CDR3 sequence (DNA): TGTGCCAGCAGTGCAGGGGAAAGTCAGCCCCAGCATTTT.

The rearrangement links TRBV5-1 to TRBJ1-4, with 7 bases matching TRBD1. Germline CDR1 and CDR2: SGHRS and YFSETQ. Losses at the gene ends were 4 bases for V and 0 bases for J; bases not matched to a gene: 3. This CDR3 is built from 15 residues. CDR3 in amino acids: CASSTGTATNEKLFF. DNA of the CDR3: TGCGCCAGCAGCACCGGGACAGCAACTAATGAAAAACTGTTTTTT. The full variable domain, with the rest looked up from reference TRBV5-1 and TRBJ1-4, is KAGVTQTPRYLIKTRGQQVTLSCSPISGHRSVSWYQQTPGQGLQFLFEYFSETQRNKGNFPGRFSGRQFSNSRSEMNVSTLELGDSALYLCASSTGTATNEKLFFGSGTQLSVL.

The chain recombines TRBV2 with TRBJ1-6, with 11 bases that match TRBD1. CDR1 SNHLY and CDR2 FYNNEI come from the germline V gene. V gave up 3 bases and J gave up 13 bases; unmatched junction bases: 5. This CDR3 has 14 residues. CDR3 DNA: TGTGCCAGCAGTGAGGGACAGGGGGTTAGGCCCCTCCACTTT. Amino acids: CASSEGQGVRPLHF.